A selection of T cell receptor beta chains follows, all from one sample in a study of T and B cells in COVID-19 patients. Each CDR3 protein is one row after TCRdb ran MiXCR on the multiplex PCR reads. The sample carries about 14,000 distinct CDR3 sequences, around 28% recorded once. The specimen sequenced was blood. These receptors were obtained from a human donor who had recovered from COVID-19. Both conserved end residues are part of each CDR3. The D gene is left open where the match is weak. Rows give clone size only sometimes, using once, few, many, or a class for an expanded clone.

J: TRBJ1-5; D: -; size: -; V: TRBV30; DNA: TGTGCCTGGAGTCCGACGACAGGAAGCAATCAGCCCCAGCATTTT; CDR3: CAWSPTTGSNQPQHF
J: TRBJ1-6; D: -; size: medium-sized; V: TRBV27; DNA: TGTGCCAGCAGTTTGGGCGGTTCGTTATCACCCCTCCACTTT; CDR3: CASSLGGSLSPLHF
J: TRBJ2-3; D: TRBD2; size: -; V: TRBV15; DNA: TGTGCCACCTCACTGGGGGGGGTCCTAAATACGCAGTATTTT; CDR3: CATSLGGVLNTQYF
J: TRBJ2-3; D: -; size: few; V: TRBV15; DNA: TGTGCCACCAGCAGATCGAAATCCCCCACAGATACGCAGTATTTT; CDR3: CATSRSKSPTDTQYF
J: TRBJ2-3; D: -; size: -; V: TRBV6-1; DNA: TGTGCCAGCGGTGCTTTCACAGATACGCAGTATTTT; CDR3: CASGAFTDTQYF
J: TRBJ2-1; D: -; size: medium-sized; V: TRBV6-5; DNA: TGTGCCAGCAGTTACCTTGGTAGTAAACGGTCCTACAATGAGCAGTTCTTC; CDR3: CASSYLGSKRSYNEQFF
J: TRBJ2-5; D: TRBD2; size: -; V: TRBV5-1; DNA: TGCGCCAGCAGCTTGGCAGAACCTAGCGGGCAAGAGACCCAGTACTTC; CDR3: CASSLAEPSGQETQYF
J: TRBJ1-2; D: -; size: -; V: TRBV6-5; DNA: TGTGCCAGCAGTTACTCGCGAAGGGGAAACTATGGCTACACCTTC; CDR3: CASSYSRRGNYGYTF
J: TRBJ2-6; D: -; size: medium-sized; V: TRBV29-1; DNA: TGCAGCGTCCTCTTTGGAAGCTCTGGGGCCAACGTCCTGACTTTC; CDR3: CSVLFGSSGANVLTF
J: TRBJ2-5; D: -; size: many; V: TRBV6-5; DNA: TGTGCCAGCAGTGTGGGAGAGACCCAGTACTTC; CDR3: CASSVGETQYF
J: TRBJ2-7; D: TRBD2; size: -; V: TRBV12-3/TRBV12-4; DNA: TGTGCCAGCAGTTTGAGTAGCGGGAGAACCTACGAGCAGTACTTC; CDR3: CASSLSSGRTYEQYF
J: TRBJ2-1; D: -; size: medium-sized; V: TRBV27; DNA: TGTGCCAGCAGTCTCCCCTCGCATGACAATGAGCAGTTCTTC; CDR3: CASSLPSHDNEQFF
J: TRBJ1-1; D: TRBD1; size: few; V: TRBV6-6; DNA: TGTGCCAGCAGCGGTAGTTCAGGGGGGGGTGGAACTGAAGCTTTCTTT; CDR3: CASSGSSGGGGTEAFF
J: TRBJ1-2; D: TRBD1; size: few; V: TRBV6-5; DNA: TGTGCCAGCAGCCCCGGACAGGAATTAGTCTATGGCTACACCTTC; CDR3: CASSPGQELVYGYTF
J: TRBJ2-2; D: TRBD2; size: medium-sized; V: TRBV27; DNA: TGTGCCAGCAGTTTGGGGAGGGGCACCGGGGAGCTGTTTTTT; CDR3: CASSLGRGTGELFF
J: TRBJ2-3; D: -; size: few; V: TRBV6-2/TRBV6-3; DNA: TGTGCCAGCAGTTATCTTTCTTACAGCACAGATACGCAGTATTTT; CDR3: CASSYLSYSTDTQYF
J: TRBJ2-7; D: TRBD1; size: -; V: TRBV20-1; DNA: TGCAGTGCTAGACAGGGGGTCCTCTCCTACGAGCAGTACTTC; CDR3: CSARQGVLSYEQYF
J: TRBJ1-5; D: -; size: few; V: TRBV18; DNA: TGTGCCAGCTCACCGCTTCCAAACGGCAATCAGCCCCAGCATTTT; CDR3: CASSPLPNGNQPQHF
J: TRBJ2-1; D: -; size: many; V: TRBV5-5; DNA: TGTGCCAGCAGCTCGGACAATTGGAATGAGCAGTTCTTC; CDR3: CASSSDNWNEQFF
J: TRBJ2-6; D: -; size: medium-sized; V: TRBV27; DNA: TGTGCCAGCAGCTACACCTACGGGGCCAACGTCCTGACTTTC; CDR3: CASSYTYGANVLTF
J: TRBJ2-3; D: -; size: few; V: TRBV18; DNA: TGTGCCAGCTCACCAATCCAGGGACTGGGGGGCACAGATACGCAGTATTTT; CDR3: CASSPIQGLGGTDTQYF
J: TRBJ2-2; D: -; size: medium-sized; V: TRBV19; DNA: TGTGCCAGTAACAAGGGGGCGGGGTTGACCGGGGAGCTGTTTTTT; CDR3: CASNKGAGLTGELFF
J: TRBJ2-5; D: TRBD1; size: -; V: TRBV19; DNA: TGTGCCAGTAGTAGCGTCGGACAGGGGGCGAGGGAGACCCAGTACTTC; CDR3: CASSSVGQGARETQYF
J: TRBJ2-7; D: -; size: many; V: TRBV6-2/TRBV6-3; DNA: TGTGCCAGCAGGGGGTGGACCGGGTCCGACGAGCAGTACTTC; CDR3: CASRGWTGSDEQYF
J: TRBJ2-2; D: -; size: medium-sized; V: TRBV12-3/TRBV12-4; DNA: TGTGCCAGCAGTCCCGCAGGAGTGGGCACCGGGGAGCTGTTTTTT; CDR3: CASSPAGVGTGELFF
J: TRBJ2-3; D: -; size: -; V: TRBV10-3; DNA: TGTGCCATCACCCCAGGTGAGGCAGATACGCAGTATTTT; CDR3: CAITPGEADTQYF
J: TRBJ2-5; D: -; size: -; V: TRBV7-6; DNA: TGTGCCAGCAGCCCCAGAGGGGCTCAAGAGACCCAGTACTTC; CDR3: CASSPRGAQETQYF
J: TRBJ2-2; D: -; size: medium-sized; V: TRBV19; DNA: TGTGCCAGCCGGGGCACGGGGGAGGCGACCGGGGAGCTGTTTTTT; CDR3: CASRGTGEATGELFF
J: TRBJ1-1; D: -; size: -; V: TRBV6-5; DNA: TGTGCCAGCAGCCCCGTAGCTGGGAGTGAAGCTTTCTTT; CDR3: CASSPVAGSEAFF
J: TRBJ1-6; D: -; size: few; V: TRBV18; DNA: TGTGCCAGCTCACCACGGGCAGCGGAAAATTCACCCCTCCACTTT; CDR3: CASSPRAAENSPLHF
J: TRBJ2-1; D: -; size: medium-sized; V: TRBV15; DNA: TGTGCCACCTCTCGGGTGGGCTCCTACAATGAGCAGTTCTTC; CDR3: CATSRVGSYNEQFF
J: TRBJ2-7; D: -; size: many; V: TRBV6-5; DNA: TGTGCCAGCCTCGACGCGGCTCAGACAGCCTACGAGCAGTACTTC; CDR3: CASLDAAQTAYEQYF
J: TRBJ2-1; D: -; size: -; V: TRBV7-9; DNA: TGTGCCAGCAGCCTCGGAGACACCTACAATGAGCAGTTCTTC; CDR3: CASSLGDTYNEQFF
J: TRBJ1-1; D: -; size: -; V: TRBV5-6; DNA: TGTGCCAGCAGCTTGTTTCAACAGCATGCCCCAGCTTTCTTT; CDR3: CASSLFQQHAPAFF
J: TRBJ2-1; D: TRBD1; size: -; V: TRBV29-1; DNA: TGCAGCCACCAGGACAGGGGTTCGGATGAGCAGTTCTTC; CDR3: CSHQDRGSDEQFF
J: TRBJ2-5; D: TRBD2; size: -; V: TRBV6-5; DNA: TGTGCCAGCAGTTACGGACTAGCGGGAATAGAGACCCAGTACTTC; CDR3: CASSYGLAGIETQYF
J: TRBJ1-6; D: -; size: -; V: TRBV12-3/TRBV12-4; DNA: TGTGCCAGCAGTTTGTCAGGGGTCCGGAATTCACCCCTCCACTTT; CDR3: CASSLSGVRNSPLHF
J: TRBJ2-3; D: TRBD2; size: -; V: TRBV19; DNA: TGTGCCAGCTCACTAGCGGGAGGAGAGGATACGCAGTATTTT; CDR3: CASSLAGGEDTQYF
J: TRBJ2-5; D: -; size: -; V: TRBV5-1; DNA: TGCGCCAGCAGCTTGGGAGGGCTCCAAGAGACCCAGTACTTC; CDR3: CASSLGGLQETQYF
J: TRBJ2-7; D: TRBD1; size: medium-sized; V: TRBV27; DNA: TGTGCCAGCAGTCCCCGGACAGGGCCCTACGAGCAGTACTTC; CDR3: CASSPRTGPYEQYF